This is a list of T cell receptor beta chains from one sample in a study of OX40 agonist ivuxolimab in advanced cancers. Libraries were prepared by immunoSEQ multiplex PCR; TCRdb keeps only in-frame clonotypes and omits some of them. The sample has more than 80,000 clones, over 75% seen once. Sample: CD4+ or CD8+ T cells sorted from blood, taken in a trial of the OX40 agonist ivuxolimab. The receptors were gathered from an adult with an advanced solid tumor such as melanoma, head and neck, liver or kidney cancer. Both conserved end residues are part of each CDR3. D genes are given only for firm matches. Size tells how often a clone was seen (once, few, many) or the class of an expanded clone, and some rows leave it out.

D gene	V gene	clone size	J gene	CDR3 DNA	CDR3 protein
TRBD1	TRBV19	-	TRBJ2-1	TGTGCCAGTAGTTCTGAGACAGGGGAGAGTTACAATGAGCAGTTCTTC	CASSSETGESYNEQFF
-	TRBV5-1	-	TRBJ2-1	TGCGCCAGCAGCTTGTATGGGGGCGATGAGCAGTTCTTC	CASSLYGGDEQFF
TRBD1	TRBV19	-	TRBJ1-4	TGTGCCAGTAGTCGGGACAGGGGTGATGAAAAACTGTTTTTT	CASSRDRGDEKLFF
-	TRBV6-1	few	TRBJ1-2	TGTGCCAGCAGACCAAGCAACGGACAGAACTATGGCTACACCTTC	CASRPSNGQNYGYTF
-	TRBV28	-	TRBJ2-5	TGTGCCAGCAGATCCGCACAGGGACGTGGCGAGACCCAGTACTTC	CASRSAQGRGETQYF
-	TRBV9	few	TRBJ1-1	TGTGCCAGCAGCCTATTCTCCGGGGCCATGAACACTGAAGCTTTCTTT	CASSLFSGAMNTEAFF
TRBD1	TRBV19	-	TRBJ1-5	TGTGCCAGTAGTCCTGGGACAGGGTCTCAGCCCCAGCATTTT	CASSPGTGSQPQHF
TRBD2	TRBV7-2	-	TRBJ2-3	TGTGCCAGCAGCTTGCAGCGGGGAACAGATACGCAGTATTTT	CASSLQRGTDTQYF
-	TRBV5-5	-	TRBJ2-5	TGTGCCAGCAGCCTTAACATAGAGACCCAGTACTTC	CASSLNIETQYF
TRBD1	TRBV6-1	-	TRBJ1-1	TGTGCCAGCACATTCCGGGACAGGGGCGCTGAAGCTTTCTTT	CASTFRDRGAEAFF
TRBD2	TRBV5-1	-	TRBJ2-1	TGCGCCAGCAGCTACGGACTAGCGGGAGGGCCGGATGAGCAGTTCTTC	CASSYGLAGGPDEQFF
-	TRBV4-2	-	TRBJ2-2	TGTGCCAGCAGCCAAGATTTAGGCGATTCGAACACCGGGGAGCTGTTTTTT	CASSQDLGDSNTGELFF
TRBD1	TRBV5-1	once	TRBJ2-6	TGCGCCACGGGGATTGGGCAGGGGGCGCAGATCCTGACTTTC	CATGIGQGAQILTF
-	TRBV10-1	-	TRBJ2-7	TGCGCCAGCAGTGAGCGGACGAATACCTACGAGCAGTACTTC	CASSERTNTYEQYF
TRBD2	TRBV18	-	TRBJ2-3	TGTGCCAGCTCACGCAGGACTAGCGGGAGCGCAGATACGCAGTATTTT	CASSRRTSGSADTQYF
-	TRBV18	-	TRBJ2-1	TGTGCCAGCTCACCACCAAGTCTTACCTACAATGAGCAGTTCTTC	CASSPPSLTYNEQFF
-	TRBV6-1	-	TRBJ1-6	TGTGCCAGCAGTGACGCAGGGAACAATTCACCCCTCCACTTT	CASSDAGNNSPLHF
-	TRBV7-8	-	TRBJ2-5	TGTGCCAGCAGCTCTACAGGGAGAGAGACCCAGTACTTC	CASSSTGRETQYF
TRBD1	TRBV6-5	-	TRBJ1-4	TGTGCCAGCAGCACTAACAGGGGGACGGATGAAAAACTGTTTTTT	CASSTNRGTDEKLFF
TRBD2	TRBV19	-	TRBJ2-5	TGTGCCAGTAGTCACCAACTAGCGGGAGGGCCTCACGAGACCCAGTACTTC	CASSHQLAGGPHETQYF
TRBD1	TRBV27	-	TRBJ2-7	TGTGCCAGCAGTCCGATCAAGGACAGGGGGTATCACTACGAGCAGTACTTC	CASSPIKDRGYHYEQYF
-	TRBV6-5	-	TRBJ2-7	TGTGCCAGCAGTTACTCGACCTCGAATGCCGGCGAGCAGTACTTC	CASSYSTSNAGEQYF